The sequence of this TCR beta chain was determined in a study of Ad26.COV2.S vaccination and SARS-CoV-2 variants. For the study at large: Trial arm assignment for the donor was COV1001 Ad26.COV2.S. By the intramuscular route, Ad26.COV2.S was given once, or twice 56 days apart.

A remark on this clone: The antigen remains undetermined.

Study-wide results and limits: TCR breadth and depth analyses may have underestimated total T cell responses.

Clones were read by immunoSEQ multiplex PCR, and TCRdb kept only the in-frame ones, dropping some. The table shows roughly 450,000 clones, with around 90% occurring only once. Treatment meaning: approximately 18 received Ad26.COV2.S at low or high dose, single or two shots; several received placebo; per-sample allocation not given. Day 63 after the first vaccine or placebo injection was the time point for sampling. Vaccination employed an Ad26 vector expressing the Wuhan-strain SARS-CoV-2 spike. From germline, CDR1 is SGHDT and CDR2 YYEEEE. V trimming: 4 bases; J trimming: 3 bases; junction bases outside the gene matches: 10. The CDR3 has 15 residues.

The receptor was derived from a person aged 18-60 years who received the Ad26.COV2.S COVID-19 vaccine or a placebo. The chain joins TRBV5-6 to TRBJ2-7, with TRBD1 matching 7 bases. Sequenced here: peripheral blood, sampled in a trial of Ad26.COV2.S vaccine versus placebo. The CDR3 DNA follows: TGTGCCAGCAGCACGCCGGGACAGCGAGGCTACGAGCAGTACTTC. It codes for CASSTPGQRGYEQYF. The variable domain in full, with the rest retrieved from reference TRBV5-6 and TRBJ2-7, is DAGVTQSPTHLIKTRGQQVTLRCSPKSGHDTVSWYQQALGQGPQFIFQYYEEEERQRGNFPDRFSGHQFPNYSSELNVNALLLGDSALYLCASSTPGQRGYEQYFGPGTRLTVT.